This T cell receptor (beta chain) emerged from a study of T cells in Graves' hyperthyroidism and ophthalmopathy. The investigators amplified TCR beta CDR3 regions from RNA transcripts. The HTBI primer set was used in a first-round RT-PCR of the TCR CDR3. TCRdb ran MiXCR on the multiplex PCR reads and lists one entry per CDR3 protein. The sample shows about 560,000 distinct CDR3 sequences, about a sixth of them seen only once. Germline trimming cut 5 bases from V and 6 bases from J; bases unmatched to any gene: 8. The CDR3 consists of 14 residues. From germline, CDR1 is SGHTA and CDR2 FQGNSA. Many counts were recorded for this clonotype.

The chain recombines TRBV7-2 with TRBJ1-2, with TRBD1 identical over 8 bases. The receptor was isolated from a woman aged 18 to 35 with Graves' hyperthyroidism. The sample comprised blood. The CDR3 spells CASSPRTGRDGYTF. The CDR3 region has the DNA TGTGCCAGCAGCCCGCGGACAGGGAGAGATGGCTACACCTTC.